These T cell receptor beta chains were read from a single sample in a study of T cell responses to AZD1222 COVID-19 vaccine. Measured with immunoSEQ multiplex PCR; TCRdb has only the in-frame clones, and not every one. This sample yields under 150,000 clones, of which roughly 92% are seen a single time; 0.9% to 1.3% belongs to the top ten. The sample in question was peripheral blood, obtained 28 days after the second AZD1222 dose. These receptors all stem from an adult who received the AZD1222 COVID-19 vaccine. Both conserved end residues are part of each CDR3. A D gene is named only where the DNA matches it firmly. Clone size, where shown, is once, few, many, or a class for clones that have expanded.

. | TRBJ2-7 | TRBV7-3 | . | TGTGCCAGCAGCTTACTCGACTACGAGCAGTACTTC | CASSLLDYEQYF
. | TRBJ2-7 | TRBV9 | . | TGTGCCAGCAGCGCACAGGGTGGTGAGCAGTACTTC | CASSAQGGEQYF
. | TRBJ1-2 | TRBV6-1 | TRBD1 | TGTGCCAGCAGTGATGCCGGGACAGGGGGCTATGGCTACACCTTC | CASSDAGTGGYGYTF
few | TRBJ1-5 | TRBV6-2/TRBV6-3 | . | TGTGCCAGCAGTTACGATACAGAGGATCAGCCCCAGCATTTT | CASSYDTEDQPQHF
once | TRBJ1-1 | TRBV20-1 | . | TGCAGTGCTACAATCGTCACTGAAGCTTTCTTT | CSATIVTEAFF
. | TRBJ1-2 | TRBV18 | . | TGTGCCAGCTCACCCCAGGCAGGGTATGGCTACACCTTC | CASSPQAGYGYTF
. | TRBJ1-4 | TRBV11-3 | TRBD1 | TGTGCCAGCAGCTTGGGACAGGGAGGAGAAAAACTGTTTTTT | CASSLGQGGEKLFF
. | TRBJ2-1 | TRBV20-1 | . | TGCAGTGCTAGCGCTCGGGGTGAGCAGTTCTTC | CSASARGEQFF
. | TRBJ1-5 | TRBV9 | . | TGTGCCAGCAGCGTTACCTCAGCACCCAATCAGCCCCAGCATTTT | CASSVTSAPNQPQHF
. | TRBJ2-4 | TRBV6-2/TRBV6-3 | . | TGTGCCAGCAGTGCAGGGACAGCCAAAAACATTCAGTACTTC | CASSAGTAKNIQYF
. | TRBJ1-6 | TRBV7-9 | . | TGTGCCAGCAGCTTGCCCCACCCAAATTCACCCCTCCACTTT | CASSLPHPNSPLHF
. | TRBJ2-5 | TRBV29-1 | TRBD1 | TGCAGCGTTGAACTGGGACAGGGTTTAGAAGAGACCCAGTACTTC | CSVELGQGLEETQYF
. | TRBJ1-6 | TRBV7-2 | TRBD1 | TGTGCCAGCAGCTTAGGTGACAGGGTACTTGCTAATTCACCCCTCCACTTT | CASSLGDRVLANSPLHF
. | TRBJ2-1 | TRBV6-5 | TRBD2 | TGTGCCAGCAGCCTTAGACTAGCTAATGAGCAGTTCTTC | CASSLRLANEQFF
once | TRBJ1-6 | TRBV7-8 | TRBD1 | TGTGCCAGCAGCCCCGTGACAGGGGTAGGGGAATCACCCCTCCACTTT | CASSPVTGVGESPLHF
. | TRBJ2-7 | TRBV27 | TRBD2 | TGTGCCAGCAGTTTATCGGGGACTAGGCCCTACGAGCAGTACTTC | CASSLSGTRPYEQYF
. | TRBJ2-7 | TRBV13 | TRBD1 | TGTGCCAGCGGACAGGGACCCTACGAGCAGTACTTC | CASGQGPYEQYF
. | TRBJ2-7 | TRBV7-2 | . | TGTGCCAGCAGCTCGGACAGCTCCTCCTCCTACGAGCAGTACTTC | CASSSDSSSSYEQYF
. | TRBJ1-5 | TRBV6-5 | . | TGTGCCAGCAGTACCGGGAATTTTCCCCAGCATTTT | CASSTGNFPQHF
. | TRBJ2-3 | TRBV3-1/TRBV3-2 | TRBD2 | TGTGCCAGCAGCCAAGGACTAGCGGGATCTACGCAGTATTTT | CASSQGLAGSTQYF
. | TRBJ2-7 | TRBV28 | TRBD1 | TGTGCCAGCAGGACAGGGTTGTGGGCCTACGAGCAGTACTTC | CASRTGLWAYEQYF
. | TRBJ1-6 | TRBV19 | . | TGTGCCAGTAGTCAGCGGGCAGGGGCAAATTCACCCCTCCACTTT | CASSQRAGANSPLHF